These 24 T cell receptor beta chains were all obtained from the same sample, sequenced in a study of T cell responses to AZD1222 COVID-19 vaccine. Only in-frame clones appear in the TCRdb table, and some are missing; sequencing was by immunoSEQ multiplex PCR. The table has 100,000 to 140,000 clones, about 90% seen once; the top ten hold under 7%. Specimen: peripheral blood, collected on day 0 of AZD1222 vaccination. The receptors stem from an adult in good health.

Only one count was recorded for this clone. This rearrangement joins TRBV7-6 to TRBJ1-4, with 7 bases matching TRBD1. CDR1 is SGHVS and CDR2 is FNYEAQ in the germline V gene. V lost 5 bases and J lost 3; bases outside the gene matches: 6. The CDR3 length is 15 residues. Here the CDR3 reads CASSPTGVANEKLFF. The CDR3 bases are TGTGCCAGCAGCCCAACAGGGGTCGCTAATGAAAAACTGTTTTTT. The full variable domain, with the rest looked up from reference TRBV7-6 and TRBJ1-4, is GAGVSQSPRYKVTKRGQDVALRCDPISGHVSLYWYRQALGQGPEFLTYFNYEAQQDKSGLPNDRFSAERPEGSISTLTIQRTEQRDSAMYRCASSPTGVANEKLFFGSGTQLSVL.

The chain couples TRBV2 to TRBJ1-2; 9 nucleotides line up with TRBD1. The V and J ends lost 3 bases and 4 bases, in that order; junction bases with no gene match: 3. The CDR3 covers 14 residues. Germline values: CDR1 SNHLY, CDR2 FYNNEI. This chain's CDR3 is CASSDLTGGYGYTF. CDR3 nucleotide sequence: TGTGCCAGCAGTGACTTGACAGGGGGCTATGGCTACACCTTC.

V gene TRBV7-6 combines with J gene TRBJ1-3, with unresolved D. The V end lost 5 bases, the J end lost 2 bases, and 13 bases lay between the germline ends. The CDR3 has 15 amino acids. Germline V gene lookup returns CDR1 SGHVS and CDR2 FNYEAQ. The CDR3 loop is CASSPGVFAGNTIYF. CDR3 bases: TGTGCCAGCAGCCCGGGCGTCTTCGCTGGAAACACCATATATTTT.

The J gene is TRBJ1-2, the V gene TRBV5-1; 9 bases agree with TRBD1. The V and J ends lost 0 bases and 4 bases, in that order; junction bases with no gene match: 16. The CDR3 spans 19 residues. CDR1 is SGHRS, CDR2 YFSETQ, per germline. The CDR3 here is CASSLVPPGQGGSGYGYTF. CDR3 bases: TGCGCCAGCAGCTTGGTCCCCCCGGGACAGGGAGGGAGTGGCTATGGCTACACCTTC.

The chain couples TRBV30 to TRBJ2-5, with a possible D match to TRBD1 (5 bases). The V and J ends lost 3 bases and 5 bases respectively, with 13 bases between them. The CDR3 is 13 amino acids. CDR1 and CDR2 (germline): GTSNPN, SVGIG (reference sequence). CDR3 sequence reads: CAWRGRVFETQYF. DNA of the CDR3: TGTGCCTGGAGAGGCAGGGTCTTCGAGACCCAGTACTTC. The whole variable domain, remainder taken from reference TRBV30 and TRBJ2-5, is SQTIHQWPATLVQPVGSPLSLECTVEGTSNPNLYWYRQAAGRGLQLLFYSVGIGQISSEVPQNLSASRPQDRQFILSSKKLLLSDSGFYLCAWRGRVFETQYFGPGTRLLVL.

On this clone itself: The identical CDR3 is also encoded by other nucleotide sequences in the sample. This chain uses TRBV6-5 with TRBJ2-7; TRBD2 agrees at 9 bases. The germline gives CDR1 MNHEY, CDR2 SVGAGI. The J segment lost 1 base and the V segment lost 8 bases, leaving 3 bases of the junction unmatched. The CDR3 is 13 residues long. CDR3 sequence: CASRTSGSYEQYF. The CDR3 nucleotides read TGTGCCAGCCGTACTAGCGGGTCCTACGAGCAGTACTTC.

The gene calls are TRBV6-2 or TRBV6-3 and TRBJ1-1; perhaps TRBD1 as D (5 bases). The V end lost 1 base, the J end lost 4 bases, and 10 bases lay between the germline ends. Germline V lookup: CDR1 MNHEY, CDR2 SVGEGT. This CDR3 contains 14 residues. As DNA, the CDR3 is TGTGCCAGCAGTTACTGGGGGGATGGCACTGAAGCTTTCTTT. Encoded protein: CASSYWGDGTEAFF.

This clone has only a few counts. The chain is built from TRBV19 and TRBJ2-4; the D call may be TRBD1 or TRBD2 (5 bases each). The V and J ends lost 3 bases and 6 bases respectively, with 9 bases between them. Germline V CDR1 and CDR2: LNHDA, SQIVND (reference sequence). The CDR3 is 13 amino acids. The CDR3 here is CASSIGDRNIQYF. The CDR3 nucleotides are TGTGCCAGTAGTATCGGGGACCGAAACATTCAGTACTTC.

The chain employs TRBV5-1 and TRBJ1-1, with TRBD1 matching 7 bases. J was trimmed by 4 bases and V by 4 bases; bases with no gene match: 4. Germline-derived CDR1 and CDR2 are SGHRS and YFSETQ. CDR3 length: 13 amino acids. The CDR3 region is CASSVRDSTEAFF. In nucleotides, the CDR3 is TGCGCCAGCAGCGTCCGGGACAGCACTGAAGCTTTCTTT.

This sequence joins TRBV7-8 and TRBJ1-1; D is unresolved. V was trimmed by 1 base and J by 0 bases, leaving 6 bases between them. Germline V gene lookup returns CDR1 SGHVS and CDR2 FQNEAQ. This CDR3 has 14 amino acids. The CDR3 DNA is TGTGCCAGCAGCTTAGTTCGGATGAACACTGAAGCTTTCTTT. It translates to CASSLVRMNTEAFF.

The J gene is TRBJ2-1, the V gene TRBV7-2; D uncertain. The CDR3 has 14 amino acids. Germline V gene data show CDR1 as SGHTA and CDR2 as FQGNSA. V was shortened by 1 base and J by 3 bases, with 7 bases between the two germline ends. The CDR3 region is CASSLDPSYNEQFF. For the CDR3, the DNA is TGTGCCAGCAGCTTAGATCCCAGCTACAATGAGCAGTTCTTC. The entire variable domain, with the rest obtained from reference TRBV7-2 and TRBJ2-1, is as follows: GAGVSQSPSNKVTEKGKDVELRCDPISGHTALYWYRQSLGQGLEFLIYFQGNSAPDKSGLPSDRFSAERTGGSVSTLTIQRTQQEDSAVYLCASSLDPSYNEQFFGPGTRLTVL.

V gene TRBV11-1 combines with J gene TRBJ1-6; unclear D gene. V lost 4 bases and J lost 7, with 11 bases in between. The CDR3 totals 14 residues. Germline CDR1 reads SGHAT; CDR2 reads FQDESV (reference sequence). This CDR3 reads CASSSVSTNSPLHF. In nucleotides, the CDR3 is TGTGCCAGCAGCTCGGTTTCGACGAATTCACCCCTCCACTTT.

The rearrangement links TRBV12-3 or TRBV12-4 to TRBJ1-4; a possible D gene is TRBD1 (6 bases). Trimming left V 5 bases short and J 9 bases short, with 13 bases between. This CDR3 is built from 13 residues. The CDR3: CASSRMQGKKLFF. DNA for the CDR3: TGTGCCAGCAGTCGCATGCAGGGGAAAAAACTGTTTTTT.

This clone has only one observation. The CDR3 here is CASSYSAAGDYGYTF. The CDR3 DNA follows: TGTGCCAGCAGTTACTCGGCGGCAGGGGACTATGGCTACACCTTC. The chain joins TRBV6-2 or TRBV6-3 to TRBJ1-2; perhaps TRBD1 as D (6 bases). The CDR3 contains 15 residues. Germline V lookup: CDR1 MNHEY, CDR2 SVGEGT. Trimming pared 0 bases from V and 3 bases from J, leaving 11 bases between.

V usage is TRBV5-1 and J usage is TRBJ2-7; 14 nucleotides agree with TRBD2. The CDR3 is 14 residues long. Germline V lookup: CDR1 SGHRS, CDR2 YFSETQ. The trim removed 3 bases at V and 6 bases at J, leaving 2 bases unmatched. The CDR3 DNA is TGCGCCAGCAGCTCGACTAGCGGGAGGGTCGAGCAGTACTTC. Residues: CASSSTSGRVEQYF.

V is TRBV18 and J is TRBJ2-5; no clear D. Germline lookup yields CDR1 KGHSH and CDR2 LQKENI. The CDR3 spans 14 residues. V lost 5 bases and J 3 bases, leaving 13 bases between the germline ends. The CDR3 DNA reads TGTGCCAGCTCAGCCCCCAATGGGGAAGAGACCCAGTACTTC. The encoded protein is CASSAPNGEETQYF.

CDR3 sequence (DNA): TGTGCCAGCAGCCCGCGGGGAGGTGCAGGGCCTGAAGCTTTCTTT. Translation: CASSPRGGAGPEAFF. This chain links TRBV21-1 with TRBJ1-1. TRBV21-1 is noted as a pseudogene. This CDR3 has 15 residues.

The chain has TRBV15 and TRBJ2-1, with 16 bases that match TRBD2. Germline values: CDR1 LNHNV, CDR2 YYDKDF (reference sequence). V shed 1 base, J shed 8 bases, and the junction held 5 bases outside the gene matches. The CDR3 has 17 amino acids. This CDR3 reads CATSRADGTSGRDEQFF. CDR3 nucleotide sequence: TGTGCCACCAGCAGAGCGGACGGGACTAGCGGGAGGGATGAGCAGTTCTTC.

The CDR3 nucleotides are TGTGCCAGTAGTAAGGACAGGGAATATCGTTTCCACGAGCAGTACTTC. Translating gives CASSKDREYRFHEQYF. This chain uses TRBV19 with TRBJ2-7; 8 nucleotides align to TRBD1. The CDR3 runs 16 residues. Germline CDR1 and CDR2: LNHDA and SQIVND (reference sequence). Trimming at V came to 4 bases and at J to 5 bases, leaving 13 bases not matched to a gene.

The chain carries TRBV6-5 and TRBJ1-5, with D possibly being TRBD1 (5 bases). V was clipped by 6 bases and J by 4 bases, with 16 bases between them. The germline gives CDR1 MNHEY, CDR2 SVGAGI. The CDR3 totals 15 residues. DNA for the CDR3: TGTGCCAGCAGGTTAAACGGGGGTACTAATCAGCCCCAGCATTTT. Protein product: CASRLNGGTNQPQHF.

Here the CDR3 reads CASSLKHKNTEAFF. DNA of the CDR3: TGTGCCAGCAGCCTCAAGCACAAGAACACTGAAGCTTTCTTT. The rearrangement joins TRBV7-2 to TRBJ1-1; D is undetermined. Trimming pared 5 bases from V and 1 base from J, leaving 11 bases between. The CDR3 has 14 amino acids. Germline CDR1 SGHTA, CDR2 FQGNSA.

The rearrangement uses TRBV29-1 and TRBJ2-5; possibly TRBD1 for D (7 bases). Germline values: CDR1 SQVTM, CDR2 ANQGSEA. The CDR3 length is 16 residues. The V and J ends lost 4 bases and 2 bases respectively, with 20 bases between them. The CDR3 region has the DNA TGCAGCGTTGGAGGGGACAGCATTAGCGGACAAGAGACCCAGTACTTC. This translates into CSVGGDSISGQETQYF.

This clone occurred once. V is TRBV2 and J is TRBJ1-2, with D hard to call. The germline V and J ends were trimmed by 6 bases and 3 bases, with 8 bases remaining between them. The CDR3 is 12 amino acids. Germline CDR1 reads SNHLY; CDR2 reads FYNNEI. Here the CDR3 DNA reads TGTGCCAGCAGGGGCCGGGACTATGGCTACACCTTC. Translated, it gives CASRGRDYGYTF.

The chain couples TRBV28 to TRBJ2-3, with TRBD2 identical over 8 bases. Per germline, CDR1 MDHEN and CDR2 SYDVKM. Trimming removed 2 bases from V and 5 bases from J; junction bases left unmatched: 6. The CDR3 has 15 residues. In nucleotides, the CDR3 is TGTGCCAGCAGTTTAGCCGGCGGGAGGTTAGATACGCAGTATTTT. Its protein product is CASSLAGGRLDTQYF. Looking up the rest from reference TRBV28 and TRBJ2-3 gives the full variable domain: DVKVTQSSRYLVKRTGEKVFLECVQDMDHENMFWYRQDPGLGLRLIYFSYDVKMKEKGDIPEGYSVSREKKERFSLILESASTNQTSMYLCASSLAGGRLDTQYFGPGTRLTVL.